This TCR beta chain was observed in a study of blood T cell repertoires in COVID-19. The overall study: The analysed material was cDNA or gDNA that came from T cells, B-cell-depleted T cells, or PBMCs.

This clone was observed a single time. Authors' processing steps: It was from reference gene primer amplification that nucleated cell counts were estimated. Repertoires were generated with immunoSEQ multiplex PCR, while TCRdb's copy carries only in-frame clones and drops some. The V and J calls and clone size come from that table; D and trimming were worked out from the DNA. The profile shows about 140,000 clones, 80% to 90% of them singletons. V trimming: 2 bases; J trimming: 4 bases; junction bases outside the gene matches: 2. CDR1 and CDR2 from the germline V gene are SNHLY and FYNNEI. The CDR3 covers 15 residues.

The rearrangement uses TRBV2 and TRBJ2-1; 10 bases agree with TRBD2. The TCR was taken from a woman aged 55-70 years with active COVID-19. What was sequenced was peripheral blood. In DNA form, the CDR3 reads TGTGCCAGCAGTGAAACTAGCGGGGTTTACAATGAGCAGTTCTTC. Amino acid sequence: CASSETSGVYNEQFF.